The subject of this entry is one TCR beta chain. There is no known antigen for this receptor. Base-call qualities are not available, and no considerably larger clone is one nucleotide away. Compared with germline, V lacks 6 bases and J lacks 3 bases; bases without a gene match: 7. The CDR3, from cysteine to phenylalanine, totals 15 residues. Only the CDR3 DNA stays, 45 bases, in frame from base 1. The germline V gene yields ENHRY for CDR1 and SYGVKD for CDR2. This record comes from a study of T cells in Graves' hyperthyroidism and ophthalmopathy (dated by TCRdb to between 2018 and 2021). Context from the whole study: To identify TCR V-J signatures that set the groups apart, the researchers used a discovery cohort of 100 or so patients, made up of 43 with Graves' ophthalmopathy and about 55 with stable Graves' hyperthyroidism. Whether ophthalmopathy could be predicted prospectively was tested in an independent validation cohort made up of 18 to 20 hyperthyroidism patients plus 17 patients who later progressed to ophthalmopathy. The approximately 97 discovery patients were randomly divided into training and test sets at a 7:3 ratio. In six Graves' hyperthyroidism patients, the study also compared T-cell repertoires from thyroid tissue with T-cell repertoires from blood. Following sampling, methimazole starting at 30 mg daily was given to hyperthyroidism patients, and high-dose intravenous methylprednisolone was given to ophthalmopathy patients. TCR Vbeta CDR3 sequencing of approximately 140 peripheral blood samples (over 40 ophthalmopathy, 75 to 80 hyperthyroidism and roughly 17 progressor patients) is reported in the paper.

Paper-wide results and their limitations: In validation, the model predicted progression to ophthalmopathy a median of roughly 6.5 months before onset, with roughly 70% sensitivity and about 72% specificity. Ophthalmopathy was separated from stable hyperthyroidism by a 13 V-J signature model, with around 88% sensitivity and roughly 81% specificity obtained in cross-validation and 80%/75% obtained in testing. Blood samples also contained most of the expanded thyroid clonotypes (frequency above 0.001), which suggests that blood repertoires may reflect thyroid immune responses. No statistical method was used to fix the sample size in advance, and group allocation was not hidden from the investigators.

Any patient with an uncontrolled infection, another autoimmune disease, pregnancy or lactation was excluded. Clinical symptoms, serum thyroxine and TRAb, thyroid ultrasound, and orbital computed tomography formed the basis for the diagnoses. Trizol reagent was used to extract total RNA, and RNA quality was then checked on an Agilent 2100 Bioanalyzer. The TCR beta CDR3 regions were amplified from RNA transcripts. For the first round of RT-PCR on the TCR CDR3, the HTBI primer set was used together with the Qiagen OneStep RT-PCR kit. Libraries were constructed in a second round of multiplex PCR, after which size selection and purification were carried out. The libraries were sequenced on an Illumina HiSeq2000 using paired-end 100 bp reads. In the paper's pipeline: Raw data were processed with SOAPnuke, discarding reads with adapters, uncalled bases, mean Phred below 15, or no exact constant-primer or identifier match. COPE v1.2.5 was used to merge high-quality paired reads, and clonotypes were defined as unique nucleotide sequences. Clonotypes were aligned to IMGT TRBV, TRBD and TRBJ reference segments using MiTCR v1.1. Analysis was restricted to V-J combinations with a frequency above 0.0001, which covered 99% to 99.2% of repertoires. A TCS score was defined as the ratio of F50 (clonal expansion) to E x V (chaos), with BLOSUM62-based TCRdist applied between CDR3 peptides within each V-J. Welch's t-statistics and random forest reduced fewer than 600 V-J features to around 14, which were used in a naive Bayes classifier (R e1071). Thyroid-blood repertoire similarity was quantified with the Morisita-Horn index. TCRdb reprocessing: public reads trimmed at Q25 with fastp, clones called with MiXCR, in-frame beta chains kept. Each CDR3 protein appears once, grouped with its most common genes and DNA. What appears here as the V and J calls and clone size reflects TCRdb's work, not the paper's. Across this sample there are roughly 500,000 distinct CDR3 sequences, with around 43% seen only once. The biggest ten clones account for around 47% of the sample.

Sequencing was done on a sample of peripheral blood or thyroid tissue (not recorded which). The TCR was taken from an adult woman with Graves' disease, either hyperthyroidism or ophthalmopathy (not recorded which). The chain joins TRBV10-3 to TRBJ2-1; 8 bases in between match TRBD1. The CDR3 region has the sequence CAISSGQGLYNEQFF. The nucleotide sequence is TGTGCCATCAGCTCCGGACAGGGCCTCTACAATGAGCAGTTCTTC.